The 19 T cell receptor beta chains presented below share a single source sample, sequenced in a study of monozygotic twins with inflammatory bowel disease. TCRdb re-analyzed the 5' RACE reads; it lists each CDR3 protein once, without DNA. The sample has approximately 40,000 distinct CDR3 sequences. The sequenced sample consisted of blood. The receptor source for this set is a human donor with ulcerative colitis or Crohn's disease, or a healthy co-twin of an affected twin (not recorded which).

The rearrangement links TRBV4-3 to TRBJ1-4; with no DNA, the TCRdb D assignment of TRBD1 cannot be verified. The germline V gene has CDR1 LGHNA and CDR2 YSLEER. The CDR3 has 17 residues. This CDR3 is CASSQEGVEWTNEKLFF.

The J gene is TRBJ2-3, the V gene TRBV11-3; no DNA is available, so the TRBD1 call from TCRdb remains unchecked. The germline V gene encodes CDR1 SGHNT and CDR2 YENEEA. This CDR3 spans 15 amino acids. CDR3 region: CASSLGVQGRDTQYF.

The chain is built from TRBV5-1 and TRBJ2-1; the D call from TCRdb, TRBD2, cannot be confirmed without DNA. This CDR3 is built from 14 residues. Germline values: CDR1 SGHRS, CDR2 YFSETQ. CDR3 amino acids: CASSGTSGKNEQFF.

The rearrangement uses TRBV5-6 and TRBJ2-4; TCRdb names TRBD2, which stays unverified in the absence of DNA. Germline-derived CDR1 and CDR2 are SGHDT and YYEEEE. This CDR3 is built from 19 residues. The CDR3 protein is CASSLISSGDRRAKNIQYF.

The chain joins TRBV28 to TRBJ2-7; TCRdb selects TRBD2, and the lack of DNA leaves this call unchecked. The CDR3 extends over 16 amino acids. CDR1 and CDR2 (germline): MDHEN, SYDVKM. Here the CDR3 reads CASSITSGTSSYEQYF.

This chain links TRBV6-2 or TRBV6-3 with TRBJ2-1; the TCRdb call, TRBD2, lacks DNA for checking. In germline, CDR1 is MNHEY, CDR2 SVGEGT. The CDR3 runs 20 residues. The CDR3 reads CASSYTTSGSVATSYNEQFF.

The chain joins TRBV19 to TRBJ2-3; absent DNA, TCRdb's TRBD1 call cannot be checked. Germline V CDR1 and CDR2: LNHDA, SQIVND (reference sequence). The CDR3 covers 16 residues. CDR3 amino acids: CASSPLQRGGTDTQYF.

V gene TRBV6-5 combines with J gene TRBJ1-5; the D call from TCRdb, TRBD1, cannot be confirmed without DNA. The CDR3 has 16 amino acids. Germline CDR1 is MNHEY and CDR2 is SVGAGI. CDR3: CASSYRQLGGNQPQHF.

The CDR3 reads CASSFGGRGTYEQYF. V is TRBV7-8 and J is TRBJ2-7; TCRdb's D call, TRBD2, is unchecked because there is no DNA. The CDR3 length is 15 residues. Germline loops: CDR1 SGHVS, CDR2 FQNEAQ.

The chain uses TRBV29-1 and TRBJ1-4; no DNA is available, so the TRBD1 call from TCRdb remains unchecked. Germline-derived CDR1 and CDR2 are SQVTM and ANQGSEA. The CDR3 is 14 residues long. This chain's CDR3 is CSVTQGTTNEKLFF.

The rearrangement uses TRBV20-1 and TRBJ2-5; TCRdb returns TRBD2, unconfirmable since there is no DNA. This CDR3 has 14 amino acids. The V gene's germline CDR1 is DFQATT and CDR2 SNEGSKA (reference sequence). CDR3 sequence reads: CSAKSAGGLETQYF.

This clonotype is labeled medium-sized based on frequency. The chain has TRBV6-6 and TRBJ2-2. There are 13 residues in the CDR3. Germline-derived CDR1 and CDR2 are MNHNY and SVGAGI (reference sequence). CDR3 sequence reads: CASSPSSPGELFF.

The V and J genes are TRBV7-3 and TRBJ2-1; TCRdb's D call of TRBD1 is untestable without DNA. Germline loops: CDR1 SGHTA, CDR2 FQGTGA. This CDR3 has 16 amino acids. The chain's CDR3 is CASSLTPDVPGNEQFF. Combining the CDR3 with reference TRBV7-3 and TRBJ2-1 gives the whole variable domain GAGVSQTPSNKVTEKGKYVELRCDPISGHTALYWYRQSLGQGPEFLIYFQGTGAADDSGLPNDRFFAVRPEGSVSTLKIQRTERGDSAVYLCASSLTPDVPGNEQFFGPGTRLTVL.

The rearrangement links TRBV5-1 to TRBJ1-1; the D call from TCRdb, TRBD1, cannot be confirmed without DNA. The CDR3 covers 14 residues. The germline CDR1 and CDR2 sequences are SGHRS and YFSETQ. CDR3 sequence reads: CASSRGGPHTEAFF.

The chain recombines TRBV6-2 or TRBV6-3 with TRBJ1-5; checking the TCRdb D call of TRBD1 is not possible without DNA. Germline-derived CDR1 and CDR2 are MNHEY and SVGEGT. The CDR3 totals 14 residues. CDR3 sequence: CASNIDSENQPQHF.

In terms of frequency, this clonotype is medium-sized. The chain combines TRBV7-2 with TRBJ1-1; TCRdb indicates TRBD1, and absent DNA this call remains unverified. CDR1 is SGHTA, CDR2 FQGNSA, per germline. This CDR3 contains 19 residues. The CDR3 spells CASSRGTRLTGAANTEAFF.

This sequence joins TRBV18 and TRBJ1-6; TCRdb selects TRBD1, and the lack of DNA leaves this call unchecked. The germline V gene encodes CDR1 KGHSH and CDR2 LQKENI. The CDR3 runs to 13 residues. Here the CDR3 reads CASSPGVNSPLHF.

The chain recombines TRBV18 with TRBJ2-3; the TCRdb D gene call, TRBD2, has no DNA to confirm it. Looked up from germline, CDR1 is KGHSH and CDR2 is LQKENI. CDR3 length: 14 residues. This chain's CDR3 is CASSPARAADTQYF.

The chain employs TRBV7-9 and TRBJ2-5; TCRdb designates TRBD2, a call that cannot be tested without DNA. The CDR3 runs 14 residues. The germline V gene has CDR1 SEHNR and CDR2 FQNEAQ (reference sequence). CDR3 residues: CASSLFGGGETQYF.